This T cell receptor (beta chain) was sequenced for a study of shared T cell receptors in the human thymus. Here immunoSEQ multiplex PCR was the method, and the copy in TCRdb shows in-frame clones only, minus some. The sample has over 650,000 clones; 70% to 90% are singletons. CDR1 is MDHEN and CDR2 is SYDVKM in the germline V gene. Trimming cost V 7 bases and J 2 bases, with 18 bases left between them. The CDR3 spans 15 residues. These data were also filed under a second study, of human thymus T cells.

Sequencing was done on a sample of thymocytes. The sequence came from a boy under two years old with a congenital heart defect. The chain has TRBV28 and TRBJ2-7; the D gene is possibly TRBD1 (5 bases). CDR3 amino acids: CASTEVQENPYEQYF. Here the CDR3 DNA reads TGTGCCAGCACCGAAGTACAGGAGAATCCCTACGAGCAGTACTTC.